One sample yielded the 27 T cell receptor beta chains listed below, sequenced in a study of blood T cell repertoires in COVID-19. Only in-frame clones appear in the TCRdb table, and some are missing; sequencing was by immunoSEQ multiplex PCR. In the table there are roughly 250,000 clones, approximately 90% of which are singletons. The sequenced sample consisted of peripheral blood. The receptors originated from a woman aged 40-49 years who had recovered from COVID-19.

This chain uses TRBV30 with TRBJ2-5, with 12 bases fitting TRBD2. J gave up 7 bases and V 0 bases, and 9 bases lay outside the gene matches. CDR1 is GTSNPN and CDR2 is SVGIG in the germline V gene (reference sequence). This CDR3 has 16 amino acids. CDR3 sequence reads: CAWSVQASGRAGTQYF. The CDR3 DNA follows: TGTGCCTGGAGTGTACAGGCTAGCGGGAGGGCGGGGACCCAGTACTTC.

The gene calls are TRBV5-1 and TRBJ2-1; 11 nucleotides line up with TRBD2. With 5 bases clipped from V and 8 bases from J, the junction kept 9 bases outside the gene matches. Germline-derived CDR1 and CDR2 are SGHRS and YFSETQ. There are 15 residues in the CDR3. CDR3: CASRRLAGGPDEQFF. The DNA of the CDR3 is TGCGCCAGCAGGCGCCTAGCGGGGGGTCCGGATGAGCAGTTCTTC.

The chain couples TRBV5-1 to TRBJ2-5; weak D call: TRBD2 (5 bases). The CDR3 has 13 residues. CDR1 and CDR2 from the germline V gene are SGHRS and YFSETQ. The germline V and J ends were trimmed by 6 bases and 1 base, with 10 bases remaining between them. The CDR3 protein is CASTEGSQETQYF. In DNA, the CDR3 is TGCGCCAGCACCGAGGGTTCCCAAGAGACCCAGTACTTC.

The V and J genes are TRBV2 and TRBJ1-1; 7 bases align to TRBD1. CDR3 length: 14 residues. The V gene's germline CDR1 is SNHLY and CDR2 FYNNEI. Losses at the gene ends were 1 base for V and 5 bases for J; bases not matched to a gene: 4. The chain's CDR3 is CASSEVQGRTEAFF. CDR3 nucleotide sequence: TGTGCCAGCAGTGAAGTACAGGGGAGGACTGAAGCTTTCTTT.

This clone appeared once. The gene calls are TRBV27 and TRBJ2-3, with TRBD1 as a possible D gene (6 bases). This CDR3 is 15 amino acids long. Germline assignment: CDR1 MNHEY and CDR2 SMNVEV (reference sequence). V shed 6 bases and J shed 5 bases, with 18 bases lying between them. CDR3 DNA sequence: TGTGCCAGCAGCTTACAGGGCCTTATCCAAGATACGCAGTATTTT. Translating it yields CASSLQGLIQDTQYF.

The chain employs TRBV5-1 and TRBJ1-2; tentatively, D is TRBD1 (5 bases). The V end lost 1 base, the J end lost 3 bases, and 10 bases lay between the germline ends. In germline, CDR1 is SGHRS, CDR2 YFSETQ. CDR3 size: 14 residues. The CDR3 loop reads CASSLQQADYGYTF. The CDR3 coding sequence is TGCGCCAGCAGCTTGCAACAGGCGGACTATGGCTACACCTTC. Together with reference TRBV5-1 and TRBJ1-2, the CDR3 gives the full variable domain: KAGVTQTPRYLIKTRGQQVTLSCSPISGHRSVSWYQQTPGQGLQFLFEYFSETQRNKGNFPGRFSGRQFSNSRSEMNVSTLELGDSALYLCASSLQQADYGYTFGSGTRLTVV.

The chain joins TRBV4-3 to TRBJ2-4; D possibly corresponds to TRBD2 (5 bases). The V gene lost 0 bases and the J gene lost 7 bases, with 7 bases spanning the gap. The CDR3 consists of 13 residues. Germline assignment: CDR1 LGHNA and CDR2 YSLEER. This CDR3 reads CASSQERGNIQYF. CDR3 in DNA: TGCGCCAGCAGCCAAGAGAGAGGGAACATTCAGTACTTC.

The chain has TRBV4-2 and TRBJ2-2; D is possibly TRBD2 (6 bases). Germline values: CDR1 LGHNA, CDR2 YNFKEQ. CDR3 length: 15 residues. Trimming cost V 4 bases and J 6 bases, with 15 bases left between them. The CDR3 coding sequence is TGTGCCAGCAGCCGATCGACTAGGTCACCCGGGGAGCTGTTTTTT. It yields the protein CASSRSTRSPGELFF.

V usage is TRBV10-3 and J usage is TRBJ2-3; maybe TRBD2 (6 bases). In germline, CDR1 is ENHRY, CDR2 SYGVKD. The V end lost 0 bases, the J end lost 2 bases, and 12 bases lay between the germline ends. This CDR3 comprises 16 residues. The CDR3 spells CAISESVSGYTDTQYF. CDR3 bases: TGTGCCATCAGTGAGTCTGTTAGCGGTTACACAGATACGCAGTATTTT.

J is TRBJ1-4 and V is TRBV5-4; 7 bases are shared with TRBD1. The CDR3 is 16 residues long. V trimming: 4 bases; J trimming: 6 bases; junction bases outside the gene matches: 12. Germline CDR1 SGHNT, CDR2 YYREEE (reference sequence). The CDR3, as DNA: TGTGCCAGCAGCGGTACCACAGGGGCCACCTATGAAAAACTGTTTTTT. Its translation: CASSGTTGATYEKLFF.

This chain connects TRBV2 to TRBJ2-7; no clear D. Germline V gene sequence: CDR1 SNHLY, CDR2 FYNNEI. The V and J ends lost 4 bases and 4 bases respectively, with 11 bases between them. This CDR3 region has 13 residues. Written as DNA, the CDR3 is TGTGCCAGCAGTGGGCCCCCGTCGTACGAGCAGTACTTC. This codes for CASSGPPSYEQYF.

The chain links TRBV9 to TRBJ1-6; 10 bases agree with TRBD1. This CDR3 region has 16 residues. Germline CDR1 SGDLS, CDR2 YYNGEE. V was clipped by 3 bases and J by 9 bases; unmatched bases: 9. CDR3: CASSEGGRQGASPLHF. CDR3 nucleotides: TGTGCCAGCAGCGAGGGAGGGAGACAGGGGGCTTCACCCCTCCACTTT.

Only one count was recorded for this clone. J is TRBJ2-7 and V is TRBV6-5; D not resolved. Germline loops: CDR1 MNHEY, CDR2 SVGAGI. Between the trimmed V and J ends, which lost 0 bases and 4 bases, there was a span of 16 bases. The CDR3 consists of 16 residues. The CDR3 loop is CASSYSPRDPAYEQYF. The DNA for the CDR3 is TGTGCCAGCAGTTACTCGCCCCGAGATCCCGCATACGAGCAGTACTTC.

This chain links TRBV25-1 with TRBJ1-4; weak D call: TRBD1 (6 bases). The V end lost 8 bases, the J end lost 3 bases, and 13 bases lay between the germline ends. The CDR3 spans 14 residues. Germline assignment: CDR1 MGHDK and CDR2 SYGVNS. CDR3 protein: CASGRGGSNEKLFF. The CDR3 DNA is TGTGCCAGCGGAAGGGGGGGATCTAATGAAAAACTGTTTTTT.

This clone was seen more than once but under ten times. The rearrangement uses TRBV6-1 and TRBJ1-5; TRBD1 matches at 10 bases. The CDR3 contains 16 residues. V gave up 3 bases and J gave up 2 bases; unmatched junction bases: 4. Looked up from germline, CDR1 is MNHNS and CDR2 is SASEGT. Here the CDR3 DNA reads TGTGCCAGCAGTGAGGGGACAGGGGCCGGCAATCAGCCCCAGCATTTT. This gives the protein CASSEGTGAGNQPQHF.

The chain carries TRBV5-4 and TRBJ1-6, with a weak D call TRBD1 (6 bases). CDR3 length: 15 amino acids. The germline V gene encodes CDR1 SGHNT and CDR2 YYREEE (reference sequence). V lost 5 bases and J lost 6, with 15 bases in between. DNA of the CDR3: TGTGCCAGCAGGGAGGGGGGGGAATTTAATTCACCCCTCCACTTT. It codes for CASREGGEFNSPLHF.

In this sample, this clone turned up a few times. The rearrangement joins TRBV6-1 to TRBJ2-7; a possible D gene is TRBD1 (5 bases). Germline V gene lookup returns CDR1 MNHNS and CDR2 SASEGT. V gave up 6 bases and J gave up 1 base, with 10 bases separating them. CDR3 length: 13 residues. CDR3 DNA sequence: TGTGCCAGCAGAACGGACAAATCCTACGAGCAGTACTTC. This sequence encodes CASRTDKSYEQYF.

The chain combines TRBV5-6 with TRBJ2-7; the match to TRBD1 covers 8 bases. V was pared by 3 bases and J by 2 bases, with 4 bases of the junction left unmatched. CDR3 size: 14 residues. CDR1 is SGHDT, CDR2 YYEEEE, per germline. Here the CDR3 reads CASSWTGLTYEQYF. The CDR3 nucleotides read TGTGCCAGCAGCTGGACAGGGCTGACCTACGAGCAGTACTTC.

The chain is built from TRBV30 and TRBJ2-7; TRBD2 might be the D (5 bases). Trimming removed 3 bases from V and 3 bases from J, with 27 bases in between. The CDR3 covers 18 residues. Germline V gene lookup returns CDR1 GTSNPN and CDR2 SVGIG (reference sequence). The CDR3 DNA reads as TGTGCCTGGAGCCGGGCACCGCTGGACGCCCTGGCGGGCTACGAGCAGTACTTC. Translation gives CAWSRAPLDALAGYEQYF.

The genes are TRBV12-3 or TRBV12-4 and TRBJ1-2; 7 bases are shared with TRBD1. Germline trimming cut 6 bases from V and 7 bases from J; bases unmatched to any gene: 5. CDR3 length equals 12 residues. Here the CDR3 reads CASSRTGVGYTF. In nucleotides, the CDR3 is TGTGCCAGCAGCCGAACAGGGGTTGGCTACACCTTC.

The rearrangement joins TRBV7-2 to TRBJ1-1, with TRBD1 matching over 7 bases. Unmatched junction bases numbered 7, after V lost 1 base and J lost 2 bases. Germline CDR1 and CDR2: SGHTA and FQGNSA. The CDR3 runs 16 residues. The CDR3 region has the DNA TGTGCCAGCAGCTTAGTCCCCGGGACAGCAAACACTGAAGCTTTCTTT. Protein sequence: CASSLVPGTANTEAFF.

This clone has only a few counts. This chain joins TRBV6-4 and TRBJ2-3; the match to TRBD2 covers 13 bases. V was pared by 6 bases and J by 6 bases, with 6 bases of the junction left unmatched. The CDR3 length is 15 residues. Looked up from germline, CDR1 is MRHNA and CDR2 is SNTAGT. The CDR3 region is CASSGTSGASDTQYF. The DNA of the CDR3 is TGTGCCAGCAGCGGGACTAGCGGGGCCTCCGATACGCAGTATTTT.

The chain carries TRBV11-2 and TRBJ2-7; 9 bases map to TRBD1. CDR1 is SGHAT, CDR2 FQNNGV, per germline. The CDR3 covers 14 residues. J was trimmed by 5 bases and V by 5 bases; bases with no gene match: 7. CDR3 bases: TGTGCCAGCAGCCAGAACAGGGGGCTCCACGAGCAGTACTTC. It yields the protein CASSQNRGLHEQYF.

The chain is built from TRBV28 and TRBJ1-5, with TRBD1 identical over 10 bases. Trimming at V came to 6 bases and at J to 1 base, leaving 6 bases not matched to a gene. Germline-derived CDR1 and CDR2 are MDHEN and SYDVKM. This CDR3 spans 16 amino acids. This chain's CDR3 is CASSSWGQGSNQPQHF. The CDR3 DNA reads as TGTGCCAGCAGCTCTTGGGGACAGGGGAGCAATCAGCCCCAGCATTTT.

This chain uses TRBV27 with TRBJ1-2; the D gene is possibly TRBD1 (5 bases). Trimming left V 2 bases short and J 5 bases short, with 15 bases between. The CDR3 contains 15 residues. The germline V gene encodes CDR1 MNHEY and CDR2 SMNVEV (reference sequence). This chain's CDR3 is CASSLVGAGRYGYTF. The CDR3 DNA follows: TGTGCCAGCAGTTTAGTAGGGGCAGGGAGGTATGGCTACACCTTC.

The chain combines TRBV2 with TRBJ1-2; 7 bases are shared with TRBD1. Germline V gene sequence: CDR1 SNHLY, CDR2 FYNNEI. The CDR3 has 13 amino acids. V lost 5 bases to trimming and J lost 5 bases; unmatched junction nucleotides: 5. The CDR3 DNA reads as TGTGCCAGCAGTCCTGGGACAGTTTATGGCTACACCTTC. It codes for CASSPGTVYGYTF.

CDR3 protein: CASSPGTSAGYGYTF. The CDR3 region has the DNA TGCGCCAGCAGCCCCGGGACTTCGGCGGGCTATGGCTACACCTTC. This chain links TRBV5-1 with TRBJ1-2; perhaps TRBD1 as D (5 bases). Trimming shortened V by 4 bases and J by 4 bases, and 17 bases separated the two germline ends. The CDR3 sequence is 15 residues long. Germline V gives CDR1 SGHRS, CDR2 YFSETQ.